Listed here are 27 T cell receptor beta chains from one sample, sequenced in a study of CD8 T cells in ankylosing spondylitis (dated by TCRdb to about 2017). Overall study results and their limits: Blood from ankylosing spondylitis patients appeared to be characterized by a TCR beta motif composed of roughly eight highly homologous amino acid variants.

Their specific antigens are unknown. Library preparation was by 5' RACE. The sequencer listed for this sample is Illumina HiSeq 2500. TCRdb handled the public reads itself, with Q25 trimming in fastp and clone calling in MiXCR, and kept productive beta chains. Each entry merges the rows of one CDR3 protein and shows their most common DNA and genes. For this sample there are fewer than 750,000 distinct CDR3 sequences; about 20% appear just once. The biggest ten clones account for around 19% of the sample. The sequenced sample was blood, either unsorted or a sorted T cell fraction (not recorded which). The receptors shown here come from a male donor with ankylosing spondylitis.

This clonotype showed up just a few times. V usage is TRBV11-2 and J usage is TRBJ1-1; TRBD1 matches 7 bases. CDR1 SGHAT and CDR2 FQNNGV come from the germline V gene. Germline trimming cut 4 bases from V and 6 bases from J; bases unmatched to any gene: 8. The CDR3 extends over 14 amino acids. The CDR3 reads CASSWEGRGAEAFF. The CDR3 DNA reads TGTGCCAGCAGCTGGGAGGGCAGGGGGGCTGAAGCTTTCTTT.

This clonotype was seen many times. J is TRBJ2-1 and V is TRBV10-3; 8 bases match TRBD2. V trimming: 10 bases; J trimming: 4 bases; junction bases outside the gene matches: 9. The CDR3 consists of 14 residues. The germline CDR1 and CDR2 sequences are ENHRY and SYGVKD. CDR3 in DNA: TGTGCCACGAGACGTAGCGGGGATTACAATGAGCAGTTCTTC. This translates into CATRRSGDYNEQFF.

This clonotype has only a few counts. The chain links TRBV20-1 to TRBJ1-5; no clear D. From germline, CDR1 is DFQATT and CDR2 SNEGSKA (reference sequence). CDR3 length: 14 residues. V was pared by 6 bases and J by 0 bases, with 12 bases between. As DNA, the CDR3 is TGCAGTGCCGCCGAAGCAGATAGCAATCAGCCCCAGCATTTT. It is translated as CSAAEADSNQPQHF.

The CDR3 here is CASSPYKWTPDNKNGYTF. In DNA, the CDR3 is TGTGCCAGCAGCCCGTATAAATGGACACCGGACAATAAGAATGGCTACACCTTC. V gene TRBV4-2 combines with J gene TRBJ1-2; weak D call: TRBD1 (5 bases). Per the germline V gene, CDR1 is LGHNA and CDR2 is YNFKEQ. Between the trimmed V and J ends, which lost 4 bases and 6 bases, there was a span of 27 bases. There are 18 residues in the CDR3.

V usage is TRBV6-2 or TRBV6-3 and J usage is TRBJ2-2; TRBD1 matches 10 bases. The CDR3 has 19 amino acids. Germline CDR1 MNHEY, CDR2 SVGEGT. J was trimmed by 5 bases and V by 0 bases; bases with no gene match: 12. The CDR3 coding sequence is TGTGCCAGCAGTTACTCGAAGTTCCGGGACAGGGGAAGGACCGGGGAGCTGTTTTTT. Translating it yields CASSYSKFRDRGRTGELFF.

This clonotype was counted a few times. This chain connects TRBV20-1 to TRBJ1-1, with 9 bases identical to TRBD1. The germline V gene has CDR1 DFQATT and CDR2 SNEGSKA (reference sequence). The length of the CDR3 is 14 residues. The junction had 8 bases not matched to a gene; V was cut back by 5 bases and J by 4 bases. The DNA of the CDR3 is TGCAGTGCTGGCCGGGACAGGGTGAGCACTGAAGCTTTCTTT. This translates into CSAGRDRVSTEAFF.

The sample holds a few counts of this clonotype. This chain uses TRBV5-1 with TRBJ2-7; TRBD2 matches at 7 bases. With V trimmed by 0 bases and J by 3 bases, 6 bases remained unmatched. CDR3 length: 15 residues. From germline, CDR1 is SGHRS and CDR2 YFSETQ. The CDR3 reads CASSLGPGLNYEQYF. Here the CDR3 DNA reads TGCGCCAGCAGCTTGGGGCCGGGACTAAACTACGAGCAGTACTTC. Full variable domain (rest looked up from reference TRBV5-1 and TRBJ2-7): KAGVTQTPRYLIKTRGQQVTLSCSPISGHRSVSWYQQTPGQGLQFLFEYFSETQRNKGNFPGRFSGRQFSNSRSEMNVSTLELGDSALYLCASSLGPGLNYEQYFGPGTRLTVT.

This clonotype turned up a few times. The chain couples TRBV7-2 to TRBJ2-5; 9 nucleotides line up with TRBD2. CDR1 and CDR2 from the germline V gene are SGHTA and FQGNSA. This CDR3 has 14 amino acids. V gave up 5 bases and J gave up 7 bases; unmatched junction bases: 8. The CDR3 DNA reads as TGTGCCAGCAGCCAGGTGGGACTAGCAGCGACCCAGTACTTC. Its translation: CASSQVGLAATQYF.

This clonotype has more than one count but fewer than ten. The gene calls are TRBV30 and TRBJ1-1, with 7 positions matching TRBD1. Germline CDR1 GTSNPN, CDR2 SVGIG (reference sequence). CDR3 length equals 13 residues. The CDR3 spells CVALRQGVTEAFF. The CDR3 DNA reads TGTGTCGCCCTGAGACAGGGTGTCACTGAAGCTTTCTTT.

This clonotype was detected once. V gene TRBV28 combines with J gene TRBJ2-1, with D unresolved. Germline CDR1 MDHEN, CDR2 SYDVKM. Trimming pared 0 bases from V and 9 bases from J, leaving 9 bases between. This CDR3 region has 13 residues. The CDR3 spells CASSLCSVCEQFF. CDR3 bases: TGTGCCAGCAGTTTATGCTCTGTGTGTGAGCAGTTCTTC.

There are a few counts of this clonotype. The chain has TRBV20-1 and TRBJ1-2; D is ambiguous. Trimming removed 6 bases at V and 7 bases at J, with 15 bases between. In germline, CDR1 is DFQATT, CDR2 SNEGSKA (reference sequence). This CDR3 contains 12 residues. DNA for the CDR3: TGCAGTGCCCCCAACGACGGAGGTGGCTACACCTTC. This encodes CSAPNDGGGYTF.

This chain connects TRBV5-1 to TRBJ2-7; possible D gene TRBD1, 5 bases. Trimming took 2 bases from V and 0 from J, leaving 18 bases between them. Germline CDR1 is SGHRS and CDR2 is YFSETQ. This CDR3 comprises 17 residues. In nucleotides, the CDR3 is TGCGCCAGCAGCTTCCTCCCCTTCTCCCAGGGCTCCTACGAGCAGTACTTC. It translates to CASSFLPFSQGSYEQYF.

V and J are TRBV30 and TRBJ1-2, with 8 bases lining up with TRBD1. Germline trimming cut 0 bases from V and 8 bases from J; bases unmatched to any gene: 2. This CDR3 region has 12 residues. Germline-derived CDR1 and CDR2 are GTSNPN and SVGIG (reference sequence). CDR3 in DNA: TGTGCCTGGAGTGTACAGGGGGGGGGCTACACCTTC. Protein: CAWSVQGGGYTF.

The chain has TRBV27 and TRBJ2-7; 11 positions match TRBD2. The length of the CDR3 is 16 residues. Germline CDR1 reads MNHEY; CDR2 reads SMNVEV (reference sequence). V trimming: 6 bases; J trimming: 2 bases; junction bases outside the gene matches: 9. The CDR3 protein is CASSSPRLAGPYEQYF. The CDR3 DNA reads TGTGCCAGCAGCTCCCCAAGACTAGCGGGACCCTACGAGCAGTACTTC.

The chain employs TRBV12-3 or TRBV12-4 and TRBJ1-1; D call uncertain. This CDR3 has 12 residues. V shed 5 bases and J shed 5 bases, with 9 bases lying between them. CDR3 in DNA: TGTGCCAGCAGTCTCCTTCGAACTGAAGCTTTCTTT. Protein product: CASSLLRTEAFF.

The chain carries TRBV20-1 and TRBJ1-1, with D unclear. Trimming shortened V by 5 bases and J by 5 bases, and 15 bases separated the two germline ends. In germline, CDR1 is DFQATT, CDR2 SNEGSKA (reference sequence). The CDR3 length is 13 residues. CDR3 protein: CSAGGRPATEAFF. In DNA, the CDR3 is TGCAGTGCTGGCGGACGGCCGGCGACTGAAGCTTTCTTT.

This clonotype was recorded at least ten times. Here the CDR3 DNA reads TGCAGCGTTGAAGGCCTACAGGGGGTTAACATGAACACTGAAGCTTTCTTT. Protein product: CSVEGLQGVNMNTEAFF. The chain uses TRBV29-1 and TRBJ1-1, with 8 positions matching TRBD1. CDR3 length equals 17 residues. Per germline, CDR1 SQVTM and CDR2 ANQGSEA. The ends lost 1 base at V and 0 bases at J; junction bases unmatched: 10. The full variable domain, rest sourced from reference TRBV29-1 and TRBJ1-1, is SAVISQKPSRDICQRGTSLTIQCQVDSQVTMMFWYRQQPGQSLTLIATANQGSEATYESGFVIDKFPISRPNLTFSTLTVSNMSPEDSSIYLCSVEGLQGVNMNTEAFFGQGTRLTVV.

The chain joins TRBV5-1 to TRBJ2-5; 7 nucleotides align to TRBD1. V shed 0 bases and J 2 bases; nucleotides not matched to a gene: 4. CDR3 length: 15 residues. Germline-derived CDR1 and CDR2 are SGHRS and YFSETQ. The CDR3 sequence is CASSLVTGMQETQYF. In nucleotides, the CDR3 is TGCGCCAGCAGCTTGGTGACAGGGATGCAAGAGACCCAGTACTTC.

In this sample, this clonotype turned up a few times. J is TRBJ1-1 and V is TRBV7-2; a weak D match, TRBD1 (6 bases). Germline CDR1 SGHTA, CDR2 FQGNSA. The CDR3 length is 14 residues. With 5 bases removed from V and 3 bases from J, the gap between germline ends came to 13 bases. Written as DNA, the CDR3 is TGTGCCAGCAGCCCAAAGACAGGATACACTGAAGCTTTCTTT. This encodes CASSPKTGYTEAFF.

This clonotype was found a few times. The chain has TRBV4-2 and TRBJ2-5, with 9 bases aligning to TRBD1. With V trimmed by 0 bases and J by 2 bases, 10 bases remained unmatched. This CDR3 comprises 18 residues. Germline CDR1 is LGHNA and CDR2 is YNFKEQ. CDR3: CASSQDPSSGTGQETQYF. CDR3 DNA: TGTGCCAGCAGCCAAGATCCATCTTCGGGGACAGGGCAAGAGACCCAGTACTTC.

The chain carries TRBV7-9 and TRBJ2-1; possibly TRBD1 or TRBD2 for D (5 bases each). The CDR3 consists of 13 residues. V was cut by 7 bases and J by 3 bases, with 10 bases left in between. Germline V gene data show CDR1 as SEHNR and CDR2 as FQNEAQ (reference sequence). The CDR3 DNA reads TGTGCCAGCATACGGGGCTTCTACAATGAGCAGTTCTTC. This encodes CASIRGFYNEQFF.

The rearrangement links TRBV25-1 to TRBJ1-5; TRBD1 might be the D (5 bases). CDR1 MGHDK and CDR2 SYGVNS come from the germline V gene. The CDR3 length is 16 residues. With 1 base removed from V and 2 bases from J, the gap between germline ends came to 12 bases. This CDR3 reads CASSESGVLGNQPQHF. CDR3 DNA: TGTGCCAGCAGTGAATCGGGGGTATTAGGCAATCAGCCCCAGCATTTT.

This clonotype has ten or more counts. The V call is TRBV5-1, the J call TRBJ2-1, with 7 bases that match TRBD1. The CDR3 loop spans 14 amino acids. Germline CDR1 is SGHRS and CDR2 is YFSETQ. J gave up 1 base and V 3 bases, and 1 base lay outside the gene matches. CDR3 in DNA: TGCGCCAGCAGCTGGACAGGTTCCTACAATGAGCAGTTCTTC. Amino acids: CASSWTGSYNEQFF.

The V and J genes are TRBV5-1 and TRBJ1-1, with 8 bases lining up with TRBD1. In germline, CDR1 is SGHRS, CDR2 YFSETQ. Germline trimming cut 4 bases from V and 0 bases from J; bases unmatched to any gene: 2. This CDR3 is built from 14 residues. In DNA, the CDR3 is TGCGCCAGCAGCGACAGGGGAATGAACACTGAAGCTTTCTTT. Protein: CASSDRGMNTEAFF. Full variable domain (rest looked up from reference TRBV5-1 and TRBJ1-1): KAGVTQTPRYLIKTRGQQVTLSCSPISGHRSVSWYQQTPGQGLQFLFEYFSETQRNKGNFPGRFSGRQFSNSRSEMNVSTLELGDSALYLCASSDRGMNTEAFFGQGTRLTVV.

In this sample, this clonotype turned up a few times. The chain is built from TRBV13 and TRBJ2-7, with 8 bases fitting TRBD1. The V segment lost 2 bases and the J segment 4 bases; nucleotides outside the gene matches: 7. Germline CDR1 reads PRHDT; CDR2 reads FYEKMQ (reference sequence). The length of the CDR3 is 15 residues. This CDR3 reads CASSLYRGMEYEQYF. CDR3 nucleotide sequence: TGTGCCAGCAGCTTATACAGGGGGATGGAGTACGAGCAGTACTTC.

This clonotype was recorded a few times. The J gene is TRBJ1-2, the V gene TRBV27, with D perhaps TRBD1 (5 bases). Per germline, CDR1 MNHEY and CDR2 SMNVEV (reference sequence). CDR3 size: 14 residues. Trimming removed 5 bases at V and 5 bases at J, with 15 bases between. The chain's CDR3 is CASSPDSNSYGYTF. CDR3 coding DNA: TGTGCCAGCAGTCCTGACAGCAACTCTTATGGCTACACCTTC.

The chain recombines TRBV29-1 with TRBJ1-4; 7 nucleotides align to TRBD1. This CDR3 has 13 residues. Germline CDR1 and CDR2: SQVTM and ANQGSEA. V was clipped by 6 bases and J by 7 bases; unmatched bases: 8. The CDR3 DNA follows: TGCAGCGTCACCAGGGGGATGGGTGAAAAACTGTTTTTT. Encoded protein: CSVTRGMGEKLFF.